Here is one T cell receptor (beta chain) with its context. This clonotype was detected ten times or more. Which antigen it targets is not known. Within one base of it there is no much larger clone, and no base qualities were kept. This sample was included in a study of T cells in Graves' hyperthyroidism and ophthalmopathy (dated by TCRdb to about 2019). For the study in its entirety: Peripheral blood samples were taken at the time of initial diagnosis, prior to any treatment. Once sampling was done, hyperthyroidism patients were given methimazole at a starting dose of 30 mg daily, whereas ophthalmopathy patients were given high-dose intravenous methylprednisolone. The roughly 91 discovery patients were randomly split 7:3 into training and test sets. TCR Vbeta CDR3 sequencing of roughly 140 peripheral blood samples (over 40 ophthalmopathy, around 80 hyperthyroidism and about 17 progressor patients) is reported in the paper. To identify TCR V-J signatures that set the groups apart, the researchers used a discovery cohort of more than 95 patients, made up of some 41 with Graves' ophthalmopathy and some 60 with stable Graves' hyperthyroidism. An independent validation cohort of under 20 hyperthyroidism patients and more than 15 patients who later progressed to ophthalmopathy tested prospective prediction of ophthalmopathy. The study also compared thyroid tissue and blood T-cell repertoires from a handful of Graves' hyperthyroidism patients. Broad study findings and their caveats: No statistical method was used to fix the sample size in advance, and group allocation was not hidden from the investigators. Most expanded thyroid clonotypes (frequency above 0.001) were also detected in blood, suggesting blood repertoires may reflect thyroid immune responses. In cross-validation, a model built on a 13 V-J signature told ophthalmopathy apart from stable hyperthyroidism with over 85% sensitivity and roughly 81% specificity, and in testing the same model reached 80%/75%. In validation, progression to ophthalmopathy was predicted by the model with around 70% sensitivity and 72.22% specificity, a median of 6.5 months before onset.

Stable Graves' hyperthyroidism was defined as the absence of progression to ophthalmopathy over 18 months of follow-up. Hyperthyroidism patients were newly diagnosed, had a disease duration of under 2 months, and were aged 18 to 65 years. The study excluded patients with uncontrolled infections, other autoimmune diseases, pregnancy or lactation. Diagnoses were established on the basis of clinical symptoms, serum thyroxine and TRAb, thyroid ultrasound, and orbital computed tomography. Ficoll-Paque density gradient centrifugation was used to isolate PBMCs from around 10 ml of fresh peripheral blood. Trizol reagent was used to extract total RNA, and RNA quality was then checked on an Agilent 2100 Bioanalyzer. The germline V gene (reference sequence) yields GTSNPN for CDR1 and SVGIG for CDR2. V and J lose 5 bases and 4 bases, and a span of 18 bases separates them. The CDR3 contains 15 residues, cysteine and phenylalanine counted. Only the CDR3 portion is preserved as DNA: 45 bases, with reading frame beginning at the first base.

TCR beta CDR3 regions were amplified from RNA transcripts. The TCR CDR3 was subjected to a first round of RT-PCR using the HTBI primer set and the Qiagen OneStep RT-PCR kit. Libraries were constructed in a second round of multiplex PCR, after which size selection and purification were carried out. Paired-end sequencing of the libraries was performed with 100 bp reads on an Illumina HiSeq2000. Under the source paper's analysis protocol: Raw data were processed with SOAPnuke, discarding reads with adapters, uncalled bases, mean Phred below 15, or no exact constant-primer or identifier match. High-quality paired reads were merged using COPE v1.2.5, and each unique nucleotide sequence was defined as a clonotype. MiTCR v1.1 was used to align clonotypes to the IMGT TRBV, TRBD and TRBJ reference segments. The analysis was restricted to V-J combinations with a frequency above 0.0001, which together covered just over 98% of the repertoires. The TCS score was defined as the ratio of F50 (clonal expansion) to E x V (chaos), calculated using BLOSUM62-based TCRdist between CDR3 peptides within each V-J. Welch's t-statistics and random forest reduced around 520 V-J features to 13, which were used in a naive Bayes classifier (R e1071). TCRdb reprocessing: public reads trimmed at Q25 with fastp, clones called with MiXCR, in-frame beta chains kept. Rows are combined by CDR3 protein, so each entry shows the most common genes and DNA. TCRdb assigned the V and J calls; the authors' analysis was not used. Here the sample has roughly 570,000 distinct CDR3 sequences; less than 20% occur a single time. Approximately 7% of the sample is taken by the ten largest.

The clonotype was recovered from a woman in her 30s with Graves' hyperthyroidism. Source material: blood. The sequence links TRBV30 to TRBJ1-5; no confident D gene assignment can be made. The CDR3 region: CAWGPGRSVNQPQHF. The DNA is TGTGCCTGGGGACCCGGCCGGAGCGTAAATCAGCCCCAGCATTTT.